What follows is one T cell receptor beta chain and its context. Its specificity is not known. This sample is drawn from a study of Ad26.COV2.S vaccination and SARS-CoV-2 variants. Study information: Trial arm assignment for the donor was COV1001 Ad26.COV2.S. Dosing was one shot or two shots 56 days apart.

The protocol was immunoSEQ multiplex PCR, while the TCRdb copy is restricted to in-frame clones and leaves out a portion. The table records hundreds of thousands of clones, about nine tenths of them present only once. The CDR3 is 14 amino acids. Trimming cost V 5 bases and J 2 bases, with 12 bases left between them. CDR1 is MNHEY and CDR2 is SVGEGT in the germline V gene. Findings and caveats of the study: Recipients of either vaccine or placebo displayed similar breadth of non-spike TCRs.

Treatment specified: roughly 18 received Ad26.COV2.S at low or high dose, single or two shots; about 5 received placebo; per-sample allocation not given. It was on day 63 after the first vaccine or placebo injection that samples were taken. This vaccine is an Ad26 vector that expresses the Wuhan-strain SARS-CoV-2 spike. This clonotype was obtained from a person between 18 and 60 years old who received the Ad26.COV2.S COVID-19 vaccine or a placebo. The material sequenced was peripheral blood, taken in a trial of Ad26.COV2.S vaccine versus placebo. The chain links TRBV6-2 or TRBV6-3 to TRBJ2-5; D is perhaps TRBD1 or TRBD2 (5 bases each). CDR3 nucleotides: TGTGCCAGCAGTCGTTCGGGGCCGCAAGAGACCCAGTACTTC. It translates to CASSRSGPQETQYF.